This record concerns one TCR beta chain sequence. What it binds is not known. The data belong to a study of vaccination and CD4 T cells after COVID-19. Across the study: Blood was drawn a median around 71 days post second dose, range 14 to 241. Points from the study as a whole: Spike mono-reactive status applied to 304 of 307 vaccine-specific clones in convalescent patients.

Scientists ran DNA taken from cultured CD4+ T cells through the Oncomine TCR Beta short-read assay for sequencing. Using its own MiXCR run on the PCR reads, TCRdb lists one record per CDR3 protein. The data show just over 14,000 distinct CDR3 sequences, under 60% seen once. Treatment: approximately nine-day PBMC culture with coronavirus spike peptide pools or control peptides (ViraFEST assay). The ViraFEST method relied on peptide pools to expand antigen-specific T cells, followed by TCR sequencing. This CDR3 contains 15 residues. Germline values: CDR1 LNHNV, CDR2 YYDKDF (reference sequence). V was clipped by 0 bases and J by 2 bases; unmatched bases: 3.

The sequence was obtained from a human donor who had recovered from COVID-19. The sample taken for sequencing was CD4+ T cells from blood, cultured in vitro. V and J are TRBV15 and TRBJ2-5, with 7 nucleotides matching TRBD1. CDR3 protein: CATSRDRGQQETQYF. DNA of the CDR3: TGTGCCACCAGCAGAGATCGGGGACAGCAAGAGACCCAGTACTTC. The full variable domain, in which reference TRBV15 and TRBJ2-5 provide the parts outside the CDR3, is DAMVIQNPRYQVTQFGKPVTLSCSQTLNHNVMYWYQQKSSQAPKLLFHYYDKDFNNEADTPDNFQSRRPNTSFCFLDIRSPGLGDTAMYLCATSRDRGQQETQYFGPGTRLLVL.